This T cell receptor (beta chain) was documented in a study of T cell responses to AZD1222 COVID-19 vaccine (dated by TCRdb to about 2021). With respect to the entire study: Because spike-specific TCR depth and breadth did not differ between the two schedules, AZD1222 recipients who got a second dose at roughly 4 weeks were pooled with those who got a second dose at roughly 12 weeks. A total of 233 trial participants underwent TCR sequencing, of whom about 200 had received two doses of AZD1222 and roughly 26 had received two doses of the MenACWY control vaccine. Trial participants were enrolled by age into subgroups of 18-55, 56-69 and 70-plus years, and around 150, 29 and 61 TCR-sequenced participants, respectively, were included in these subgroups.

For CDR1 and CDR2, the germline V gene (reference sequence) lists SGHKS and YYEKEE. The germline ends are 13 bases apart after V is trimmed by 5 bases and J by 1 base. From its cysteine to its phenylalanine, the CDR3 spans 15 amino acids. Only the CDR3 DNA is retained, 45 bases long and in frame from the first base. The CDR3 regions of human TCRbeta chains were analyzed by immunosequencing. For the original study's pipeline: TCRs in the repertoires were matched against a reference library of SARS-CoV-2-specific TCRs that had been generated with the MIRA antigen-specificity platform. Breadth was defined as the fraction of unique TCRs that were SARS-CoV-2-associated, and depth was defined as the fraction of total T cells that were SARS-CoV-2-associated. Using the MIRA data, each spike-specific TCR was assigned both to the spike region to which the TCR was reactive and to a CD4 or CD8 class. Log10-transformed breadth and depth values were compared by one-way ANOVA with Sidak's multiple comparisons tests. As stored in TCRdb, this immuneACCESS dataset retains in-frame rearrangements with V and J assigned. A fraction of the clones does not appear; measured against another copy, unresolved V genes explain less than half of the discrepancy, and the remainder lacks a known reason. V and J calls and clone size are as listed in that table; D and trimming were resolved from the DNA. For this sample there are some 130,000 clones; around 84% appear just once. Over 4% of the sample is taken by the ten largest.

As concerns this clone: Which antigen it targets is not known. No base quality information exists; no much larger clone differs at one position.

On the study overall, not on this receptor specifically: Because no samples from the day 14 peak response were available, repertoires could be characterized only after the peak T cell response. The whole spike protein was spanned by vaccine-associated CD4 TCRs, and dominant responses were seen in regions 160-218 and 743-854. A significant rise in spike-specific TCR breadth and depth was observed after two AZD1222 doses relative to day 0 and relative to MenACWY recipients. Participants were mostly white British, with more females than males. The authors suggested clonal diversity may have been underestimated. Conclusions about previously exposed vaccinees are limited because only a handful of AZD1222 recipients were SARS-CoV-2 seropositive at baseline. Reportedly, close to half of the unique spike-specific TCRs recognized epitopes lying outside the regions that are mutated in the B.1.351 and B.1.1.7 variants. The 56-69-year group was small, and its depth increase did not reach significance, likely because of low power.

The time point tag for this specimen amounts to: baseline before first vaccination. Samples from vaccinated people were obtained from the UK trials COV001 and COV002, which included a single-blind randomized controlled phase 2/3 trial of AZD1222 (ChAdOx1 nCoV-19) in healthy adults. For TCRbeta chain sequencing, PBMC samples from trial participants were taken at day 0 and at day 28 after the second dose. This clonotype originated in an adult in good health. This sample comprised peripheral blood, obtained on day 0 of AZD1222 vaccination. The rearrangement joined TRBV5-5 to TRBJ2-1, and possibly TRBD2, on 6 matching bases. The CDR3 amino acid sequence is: CASSGGARSYNEQFF. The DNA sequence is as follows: TGTGCCAGCAGTGGCGGGGCGAGGTCCTACAATGAGCAGTTCTTC.